The clone carrying this T cell receptor (beta chain) was observed a few times. The record originates from a study of T-cell memory formation after mild COVID-19. The CDR3 spans 11 residues. Between the trimmed V and J ends, which lost 5 bases and 10 bases, there was a span of 8 bases. CDR1 SEHNR and CDR2 FQNEAQ come from the germline V gene (reference sequence). TCRdb re-called the 5' RACE reads with MiXCR, one entry per CDR3 protein. Of about 270,000 distinct CDR3 sequences listed, about 17% were seen once; the top ten hold about 23%. The clonotype was recovered from a man aged 18-30 years who had mild COVID-19 (a few samples of this study predate the infection). Cell type and time point are not known. What was sequenced was PBMCs or a T cell subset sorted from them (not recorded which). V and J are TRBV7-9 and TRBJ2-2; D perhaps matches TRBD2 (5 bases). This CDR3 is CASSPLEELFF. The CDR3 DNA is TGTGCCAGCAGCCCACTAGAGGAGCTGTTTTTT.